This T cell receptor (beta chain) came from a study of T cells after yellow fever vaccination. About the study: Preparation of fractions with low cell numbers was performed using SMART-Seq v4 Ultra Low Input. The study's findings and limits: Weaker overall, the secondary response nonetheless peaked faster (day 5 versus 15). Among primary-vaccination clones, most reappeared after the booster, at almost 98% for CD4 and approximately 88% for CD8. The study noted that FACS-sorted repertoires could contain abundant clonotypes contaminating from the bulk population.

Each CDR3 protein is one row after TCRdb ran MiXCR on the 5' RACE reads. The sample has 230,000 or so distinct CDR3 sequences; roughly 4% are singletons. The CDR3 loop spans 13 amino acids. V lost 5 bases, J lost 0 bases, and 7 bases lay in between. Germline CDR1 and CDR2: SGHTA and FQGNSA. This clonotype was seen ten or more times. Its target is unknown. The J gene is TRBJ1-1, the V gene TRBV7-2; weak D call: TRBD1 (6 bases). The starting material was PBMCs, obtained 15 days after the yellow fever booster vaccination. The sequence was obtained from a man aged 18 to 29 who received the YFV17D yellow fever vaccine. The CDR3, as DNA: TGTGCCAGCAGCAGACAGGTGAACACTGAAGCTTTCTTT. This gives the protein CASSRQVNTEAFF.